The clone carrying this T cell receptor beta chain was counted many times. Germline values: CDR1 SGDLS, CDR2 YYNGEE. The CDR3 consists of 16 residues. After removal of 0 bases from V and 5 bases from J, the junction contained 6 bases not matched to a gene. Using its own MiXCR run on the RACE reads, TCRdb lists one record per CDR3 protein. Among roughly 380,000 distinct CDR3 sequences, 4% to 5.5% were seen once, and the ten largest hold about 2.2%. This sample was included in a study of human T cells and chemical hapten exposure. The time point denotes: patch test 1, 2 weeks after DPC sensitization. The treatment was: therapeutic diphenylcyclopropenone sensitization with weekly scalp DPC.

This TCR was sampled from a woman between 50 and 59 years old with alopecia areata. Some clones in this sample may be carry-over from other donors' samples. The rearrangement links TRBV9 to TRBJ2-5; TRBD2 agrees at 11 bases. Sequencing was performed on whole blood, taken in connection with sensitization to the hapten diphenylcyclopropenone (DPC). The DNA of the CDR3 is TGTGCCAGCAGCGTAGAAGTAGCGGGGGGGCGCGAGACCCAGTACTTC. Protein sequence: CASSVEVAGGRETQYF.